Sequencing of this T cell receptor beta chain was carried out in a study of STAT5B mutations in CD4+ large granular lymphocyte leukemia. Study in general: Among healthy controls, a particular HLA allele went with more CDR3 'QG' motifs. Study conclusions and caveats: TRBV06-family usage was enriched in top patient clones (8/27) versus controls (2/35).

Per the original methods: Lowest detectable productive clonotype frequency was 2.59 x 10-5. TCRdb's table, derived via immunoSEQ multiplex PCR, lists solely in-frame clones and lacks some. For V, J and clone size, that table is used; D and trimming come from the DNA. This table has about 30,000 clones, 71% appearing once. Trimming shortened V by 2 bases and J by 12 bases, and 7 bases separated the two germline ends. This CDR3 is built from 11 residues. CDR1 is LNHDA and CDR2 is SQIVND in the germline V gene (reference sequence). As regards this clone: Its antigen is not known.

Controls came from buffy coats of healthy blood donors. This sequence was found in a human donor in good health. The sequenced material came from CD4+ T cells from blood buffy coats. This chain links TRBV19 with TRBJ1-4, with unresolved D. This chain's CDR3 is CASSIWRELFF. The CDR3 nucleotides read TGTGCCAGTAGTATATGGCGGGAACTGTTTTTT.